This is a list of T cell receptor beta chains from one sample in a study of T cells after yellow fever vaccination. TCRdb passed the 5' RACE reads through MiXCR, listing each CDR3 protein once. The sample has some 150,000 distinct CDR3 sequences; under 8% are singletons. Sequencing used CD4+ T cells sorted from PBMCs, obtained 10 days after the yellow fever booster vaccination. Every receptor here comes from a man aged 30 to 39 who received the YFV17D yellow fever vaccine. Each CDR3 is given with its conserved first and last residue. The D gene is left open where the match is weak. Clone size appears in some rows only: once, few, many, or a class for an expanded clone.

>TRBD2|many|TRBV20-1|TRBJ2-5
TGCAGTGTCGTATCCGGTAGAGGGAGGGCCTGGGAGACCCAGTACTTC
CSVVSGRGRAWETQYF
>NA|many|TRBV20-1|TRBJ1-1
TGCAGTGCTAGAAGGGTTCCGTGGGGTTCGAACACTGAAGCTTTCTTT
CSARRVPWGSNTEAFF
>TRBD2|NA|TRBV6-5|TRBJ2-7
TGTGCCAGCAGACCTCCGGGACTAGGGGCCTACGAGCAGTACTTC
CASRPPGLGAYEQYF
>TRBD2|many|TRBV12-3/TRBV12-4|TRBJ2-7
TGTGCCAGCAGTCACCATGGGGCTAGCGGGAGTGGCGAGCAGTACTTC
CASSHHGASGSGEQYF
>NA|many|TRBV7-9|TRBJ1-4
TGTGCCAGCAGTTATCCCGGGGGGTCAACTAATGAAAAACTGTTTTTT
CASSYPGGSTNEKLFF
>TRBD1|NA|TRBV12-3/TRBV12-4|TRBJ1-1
TGTGCCAGCAACCGACAGGGTATGACTGAAGCTTTCTTT
CASNRQGMTEAFF
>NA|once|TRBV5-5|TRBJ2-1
TGTGCCAGCGGCTCCCGGGACAAGCAACGACTGTGGTTCTTC
CASGSRDKQRLWFF
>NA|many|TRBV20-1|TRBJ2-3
TGCAGTGCTAGTGGAAATACTAGGCCTAGGGGCACAGATACGCAGTATTTT
CSASGNTRPRGTDTQYF
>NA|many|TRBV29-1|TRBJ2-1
TGCAGCGTCGGGATGGCGCAGTGGAATGAGCAGTTCTTC
CSVGMAQWNEQFF
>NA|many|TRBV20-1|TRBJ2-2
TGCAGTGCTAGGATGATGTCAAAGAACACCGGGGAGCTGTTTTTT
CSARMMSKNTGELFF
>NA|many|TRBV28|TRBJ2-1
TGTGCCAGCACCGATCCCGTCACAAGAAATGAGCAGTTCTTC
CASTDPVTRNEQFF
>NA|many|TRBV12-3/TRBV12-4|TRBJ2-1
TGTGCCAGCAGCACTTCCCCGACCCGGAGCGAGAATTTC
CASSTSPTRSENF
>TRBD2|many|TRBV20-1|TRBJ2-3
TGCAGTGCTAGACCCGGACGGACTAGCGAAATAAATACGCAGTATTTT
CSARPGRTSEINTQYF
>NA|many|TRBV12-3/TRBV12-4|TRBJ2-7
TGTGCCAGCAGTTCCGTCCTTCAAGAGCAGTACTTC
CASSSVLQEQYF
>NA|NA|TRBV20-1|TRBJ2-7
TGCAGTGCAAGCCAGGCCGCGTTCTACGAGCAGTACTTC
CSASQAAFYEQYF
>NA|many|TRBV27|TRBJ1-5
TGTGCCAGCAGTTTAAGGCAGGGGAATCAGCCCCAGCATTTT
CASSLRQGNQPQHF
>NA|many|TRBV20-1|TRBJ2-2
TGCAGTGCTAGAGCCACGGGGGCTATTCACACCGGGGAGCTGTTTTTT
CSARATGAIHTGELFF
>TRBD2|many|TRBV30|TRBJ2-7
TGTGCCTTGACGGGGGGGATCCACGAGCAGTACTTC
CALTGGIHEQYF
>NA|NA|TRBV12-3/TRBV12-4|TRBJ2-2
TGTGCCAGCAGTTCCGGGCAGGGGATTTCGGGGGAGCTGTTTTTT
CASSSGQGISGELFF
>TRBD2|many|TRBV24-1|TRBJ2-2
TGTGCCACCAGTGACCCCCCTAGCGGGATGAACACCGGGGAGCTGTTTTTT
CATSDPPSGMNTGELFF
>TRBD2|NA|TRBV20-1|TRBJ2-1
TGCAGTGCACCGCCTCCCCTTGGGCTAGCGGGAGAAATCGCCAATGAGCAGTTCTTC
CSAPPPLGLAGEIANEQFF
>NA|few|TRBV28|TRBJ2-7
TGTGCCAGCAGCCCCCCGGGAGTAAGCTCCTACGAGCAGTACTTC
CASSPPGVSSYEQYF
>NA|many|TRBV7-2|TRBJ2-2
TGTGCCAGCAGTCCGGGCTACACCGGGGAGCTGTTTTTT
CASSPGYTGELFF
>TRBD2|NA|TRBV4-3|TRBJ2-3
TGCGCCAGCAGCCCGCTAGCGGGAGCCACAGATACGCAGTATTTT
CASSPLAGATDTQYF
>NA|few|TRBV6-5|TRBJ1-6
TGTGCCAGCATGGTCTTCGGTTCACCCCTCCACTTT
CASMVFGSPLHF
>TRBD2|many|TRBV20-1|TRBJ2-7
TGCAGTGCTAGAGCGGCAGCGGGGTCTATTTACGAGCAGTACTTC
CSARAAAGSIYEQYF
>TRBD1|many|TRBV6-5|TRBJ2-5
TGTGCCAGCAGTTACTCGCCGACAGGGGGATGGGAGACCCAGTACTTC
CASSYSPTGGWETQYF
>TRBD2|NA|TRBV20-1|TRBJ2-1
TGCTGTGCTCGCTCCGGACTAGCGTTTAGCTCCTACAATGAGCAGTTCTTC
CCARSGLAFSSYNEQFF